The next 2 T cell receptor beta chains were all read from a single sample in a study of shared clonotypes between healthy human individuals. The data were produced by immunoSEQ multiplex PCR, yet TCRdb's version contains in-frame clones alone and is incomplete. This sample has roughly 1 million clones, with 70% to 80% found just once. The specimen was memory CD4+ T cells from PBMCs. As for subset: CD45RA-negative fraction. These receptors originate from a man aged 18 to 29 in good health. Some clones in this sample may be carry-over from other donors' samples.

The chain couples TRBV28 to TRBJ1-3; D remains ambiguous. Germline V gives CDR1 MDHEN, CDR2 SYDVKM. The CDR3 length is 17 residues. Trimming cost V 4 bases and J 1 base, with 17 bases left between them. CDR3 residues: CASSSPRGRKSGNTIYF. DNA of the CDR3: TGTGCCAGCAGTTCTCCCCGAGGTAGGAAGTCTGGAAACACCATATATTTT.

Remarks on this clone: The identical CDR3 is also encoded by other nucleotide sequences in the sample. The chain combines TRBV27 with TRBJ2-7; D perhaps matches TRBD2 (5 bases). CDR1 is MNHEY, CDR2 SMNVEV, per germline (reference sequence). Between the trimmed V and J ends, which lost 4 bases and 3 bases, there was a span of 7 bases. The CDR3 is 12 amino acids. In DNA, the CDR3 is TGTGCCAGCAGTTCGGGGAGCTACGAGCAGTACTTC. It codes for CASSSGSYEQYF.